Each of the 15 T cell receptor beta chains below was sequenced from the same sample in a study of blood T cell repertoires in COVID-19. TCRdb's copy holds only in-frame clones and misses some; the assay was immunoSEQ multiplex PCR. The sample includes about 170,000 clones, roughly 84% of them seen just once. The sample was peripheral blood. The source is an older woman with COVID-19, enrolled during active disease.

The rearrangement uses TRBV5-1 and TRBJ2-4, with D possibly being TRBD2 (7 bases). Germline V CDR1 and CDR2: SGHRS, YFSETQ. The germline V and J ends were trimmed by 4 bases and 1 base, with 12 bases remaining between them. The CDR3 is 15 amino acids. The CDR3 bases are TGCGCCAGCAGCGGGGGGGACACGGCCAAAAACATTCAGTACTTC. Encoded protein: CASSGGDTAKNIQYF.

A note on this clone: The same CDR3 arises from other DNA sequences in this sample as well. This chain uses TRBV6-5 with TRBJ1-4, with D possibly being TRBD1 (5 bases). Germline CDR1 reads MNHEY; CDR2 reads SVGAGI. The ends were cut back, 0 bases at V and 7 bases at J, with 6 bases in the middle. The CDR3 has 13 residues. The CDR3 coding sequence is TGTGCCAGCAGTTACTCGGGGGGTGAAAAACTGTTTTTT. Encoded protein: CASSYSGGEKLFF.

The gene calls are TRBV7-2 and TRBJ2-5, with TRBD1 as a possible D gene (5 bases). CDR3 length equals 15 residues. Germline V gene data show CDR1 as SGHTA and CDR2 as FQGNSA. The V end was cut by 5 bases, the J end by 2 bases, with 15 bases between. DNA of the CDR3: TGTGCCAGCAGCCCCGATACAAGACAGCAAGAGACCCAGTACTTC. It codes for CASSPDTRQQETQYF.

Remarks on this clone: This specimen includes other DNA sequences encoding the same CDR3. The chain links TRBV9 to TRBJ2-7; D remains unclear. V dropped 0 bases and J dropped 4 bases, with 8 bases sitting between them. In germline, CDR1 is SGDLS, CDR2 YYNGEE. This CDR3 is built from 13 residues. The CDR3 nucleotides read TGTGCCAGCAGCGTAGCTCCGTTATACGAGCAGTACTTC. This codes for CASSVAPLYEQYF.

The CDR3 reads CASRHHCGYTF. The CDR3 DNA reads TGTGCCAGCAGACACCATTGTGGCTACACCTTC. The V and J genes are TRBV12-3 or TRBV12-4 and TRBJ1-2; no reliable D call. The CDR3 extends over 11 amino acids. Trimming removed 6 bases from V and 7 bases from J, with 9 bases in between.

This sequence joins TRBV9 and TRBJ1-1; 9 bases agree with TRBD1. The germline gives CDR1 SGDLS, CDR2 YYNGEE. V dropped 2 bases and J dropped 1; count of bases not matched to a gene: 9. This CDR3 contains 17 residues. DNA of the CDR3: TGTGCCAGCAGCGTGAGCCGGGACAGGGTACGGAACACTGAAGCTTTCTTT. Protein product: CASSVSRDRVRNTEAFF.

The chain joins TRBV11-2 to TRBJ2-1, with 10 positions matching TRBD2. Germline V lookup: CDR1 SGHAT, CDR2 FQNNGV. This CDR3 spans 15 amino acids. The junction had 8 bases not matched to a gene; V was cut back by 6 bases and J by 6 bases. CDR3 in amino acids: CASSSLAGVTNEQFF. DNA for the CDR3: TGTGCCAGCAGTTCCCTAGCGGGAGTCACCAATGAGCAGTTCTTC.

This clone was counted only a few times. V gene TRBV20-1 combines with J gene TRBJ2-5; D gene ambiguous. Germline loops: CDR1 DFQATT, CDR2 SNEGSKA (reference sequence). V shed 7 bases and J shed 2 bases, with 8 bases lying between them. This CDR3 has 11 residues. DNA of the CDR3: TGCAGTGTCGTCGGGCAAGAGACCCAGTACTTC. This translates into CSVVGQETQYF.

The V call is TRBV30, the J call TRBJ1-6; D is unclear. The CDR3 runs 15 residues. The V and J ends lost 0 bases and 10 bases respectively, with 16 bases between them. In germline, CDR1 is GTSNPN, CDR2 SVGIG (reference sequence). The CDR3 sequence: CAWSVLYGTSSPLHF. In DNA form, the CDR3 reads TGTGCCTGGAGTGTACTGTACGGAACTAGCTCACCCCTCCACTTT.

V gene TRBV10-2 combines with J gene TRBJ1-1, with D hard to call. CDR1 and CDR2 from the germline V gene are WSHSY and SAAADI. V was pared by 9 bases and J by 7 bases, with 15 bases between. The CDR3 has 12 residues. CDR3 in amino acids: CASKSFSGEAFF. The CDR3 DNA reads TGCGCCAGTAAGAGTTTTTCAGGTGAAGCTTTCTTT.

This clone has a single count. This chain connects TRBV11-2 to TRBJ2-5; 7 bases are shared with TRBD1. The CDR3 spans 15 residues. The ends lost 5 bases at V and 5 bases at J; junction bases unmatched: 11. Germline V gene lookup returns CDR1 SGHAT and CDR2 FQNNGV. CDR3 amino acids: CASSKEGGRVETQYF. CDR3 sequence (DNA): TGTGCCAGCAGCAAGGAAGGGGGCAGAGTGGAGACCCAGTACTTC.

J is TRBJ2-7 and V is TRBV6-1; 7 bases line up with TRBD1. The J segment lost 5 bases and the V segment lost 2 bases, leaving 3 bases of the junction unmatched. CDR3 size: 13 residues. The V gene's germline CDR1 is MNHNS and CDR2 SASEGT. This chain's CDR3 is CASSELRGNEQYF. The CDR3 region has the DNA TGTGCCAGCAGTGAACTCAGGGGGAACGAGCAGTACTTC.

This chain joins TRBV5-8 and TRBJ1-1, with D perhaps TRBD1 (5 bases). The CDR3 has 16 residues. Trimming removed 0 bases at V and 0 bases at J, with 12 bases between. Germline V CDR1 and CDR2: SGHTS, YDEGEE. The CDR3 region is CASSLVTGVMNTEAFF. The CDR3, as DNA: TGTGCCAGCAGCTTGGTAACGGGGGTCATGAACACTGAAGCTTTCTTT.

The DNA of the CDR3 is TGTGCCAGCAGTTACGAGGAGGGCACAGATACGCAGTATTTT. It specifies CASSYEEGTDTQYF. V and J are TRBV6-5 and TRBJ2-3; D is perhaps TRBD2 (5 bases). This CDR3 region has 14 residues. Germline V CDR1 and CDR2: MNHEY, SVGAGI. Trimming cost V 2 bases and J 1 base, with 7 bases left between them.

CDR3: CASSRQGSYGYTF. The CDR3 nucleotides read TGTGCCAGCAGCCGACAGGGTAGCTATGGCTACACCTTC. The rearrangement uses TRBV11-2 and TRBJ1-2, with TRBD1 identical over 7 bases. V was pared by 5 bases and J by 4 bases, with 4 bases of the junction left unmatched. Germline loops: CDR1 SGHAT, CDR2 FQNNGV. This CDR3 has 13 residues.